Sequencing of this TCR beta chain was carried out in a study of T cell responses to AZD1222 COVID-19 vaccine. Profiling relied on immunoSEQ multiplex PCR, and the TCRdb table lists in-frame clones only, not all of them. The data contain around 160,000 clones, roughly 88% of them seen just once; the ten biggest clones take up around 16%. Study conclusions and caveats: Among those given AZD1222, only five to seven were seropositive at baseline. Among the donors, most were white British and more were female, and clonal diversity was possibly underestimated.

To note about this clone: Its antigen is as yet unknown.

This sequence was found in an adult in good health. The sample here was peripheral blood, taken on day 0 of AZD1222 vaccination.

This CDR3 reads CASSQGTVNYGYTF. The CDR3 DNA sequence: TGCGCCAGCAGCCAGGGGACAGTTAACTATGGCTACACCTTC. This chain connects TRBV5-1 to TRBJ1-2; the match to TRBD1 covers 7 bases. After removal of 4 bases from V and 1 base from J, the junction contained 4 bases not matched to a gene. Germline V gene sequence: CDR1 SGHRS, CDR2 YFSETQ. The CDR3 has 14 residues.